This T cell receptor beta chain was captured by sequencing in a study of CD8 T cells in Susac syndrome. RNA was extracted with the RNeasy kit, and a quantity of about 0.5 to 1 ug was reverse transcribed using random hexamers. TCRdb independently ran MiXCR on the immunoSEQ multiplex PCR reads; one entry per CDR3 protein. The data hold 110,000 to 150,000 distinct CDR3 sequences, with approximately 95% observed a single time. V was clipped by 6 bases and J by 11 bases, with 18 bases between them. The CDR3 has 13 residues. The chain recombines TRBV12-3 or TRBV12-4 with TRBJ2-3, with D perhaps TRBD1 (8 bases). This sequence was found in a human donor with Susac syndrome. Sequenced sample: CD4+ T cells from PBMCs. The chain's CDR3 is CASRRTGTTQQYF. In nucleotides, the CDR3 is TGTGCCAGCAGACGGACAGGGACTACCCAGCAGTATTTT.